This T cell receptor beta chain was documented in a study of shared clonotypes between healthy human individuals. Study background: Researchers assigned three CD4 naive, three CD4 memory, two CD8 naive and one CD8 memory plate to each donor. Study conclusions and caveats: Naive CD4 clonotypes overlapped across a few donors at approximately 5.3%. Naive subsets typically showed greater estimated richness than memory subsets.

Replicate PCRs from sorted subsets contained roughly 200 ng DNA, which is around 30,000 T cell genomes. Generated by immunoSEQ multiplex PCR, the TCRdb table keeps only in-frame clones and is missing some. The sample records 850,000 to 1,100,000 clones, approximately 77% being singletons. A remark on this clone: Its antigen is as yet unknown.

V dropped 6 bases and J dropped 5 bases, with 19 bases sitting between them. The CDR3 consists of 14 residues. Germline V gives CDR1 SQVTM, CDR2 ANQGSEA. The source material was memory CD4+ T cells from PBMCs. The subset is: CD45RA-negative fraction. The chain employs TRBV29-1 and TRBJ2-5, with D tentatively TRBD1 (6 bases). The source is a man aged 18 to 29 in good health. Some clones in this sample may be carry-over from other donors' samples. Here the CDR3 DNA reads TGCAGCGTCGCCTGGGGGCAGGGAGAGGAGACCCAGTACTTC. Its translation: CSVAWGQGEETQYF.